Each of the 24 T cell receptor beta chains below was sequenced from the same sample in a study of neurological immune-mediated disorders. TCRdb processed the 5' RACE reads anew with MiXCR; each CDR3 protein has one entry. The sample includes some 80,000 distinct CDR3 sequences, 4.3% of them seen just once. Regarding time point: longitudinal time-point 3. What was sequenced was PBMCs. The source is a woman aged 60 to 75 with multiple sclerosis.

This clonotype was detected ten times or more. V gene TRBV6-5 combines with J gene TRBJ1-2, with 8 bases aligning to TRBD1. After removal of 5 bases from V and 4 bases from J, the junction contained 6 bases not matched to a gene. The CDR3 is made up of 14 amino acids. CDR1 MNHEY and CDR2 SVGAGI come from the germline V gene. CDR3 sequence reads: CASSPDRDLYGYTF. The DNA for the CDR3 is TGTGCCAGCAGTCCGGACAGGGATCTCTATGGCTACACCTTC.

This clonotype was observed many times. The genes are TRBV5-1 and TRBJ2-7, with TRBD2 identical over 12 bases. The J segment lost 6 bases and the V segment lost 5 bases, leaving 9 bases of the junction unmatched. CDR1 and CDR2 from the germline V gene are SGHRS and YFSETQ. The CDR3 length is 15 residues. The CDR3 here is CASSRLTSGGSEQYF. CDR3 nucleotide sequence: TGCGCCAGCAGTAGATTGACTAGCGGGGGCTCCGAGCAGTACTTC.

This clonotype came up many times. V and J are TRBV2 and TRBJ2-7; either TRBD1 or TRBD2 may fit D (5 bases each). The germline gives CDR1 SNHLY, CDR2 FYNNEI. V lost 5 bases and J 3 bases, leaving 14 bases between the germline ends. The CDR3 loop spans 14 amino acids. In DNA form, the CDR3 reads TGTGCCAGCAGTATCCCGGGACCCATCTACGAGCAGTACTTC. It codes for CASSIPGPIYEQYF.

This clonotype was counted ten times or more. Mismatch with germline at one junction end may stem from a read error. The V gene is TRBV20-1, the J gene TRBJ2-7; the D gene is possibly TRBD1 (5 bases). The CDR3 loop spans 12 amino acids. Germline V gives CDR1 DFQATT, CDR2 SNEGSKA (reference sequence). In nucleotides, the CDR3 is TGCAGTGCTAGAGATAGCCGTAGCAGGGCTCACTTC. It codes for CSARDSRSRAHF.

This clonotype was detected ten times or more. In nucleotides, the CDR3 is TGCGCCAGCAGCTTGGCAACAGTACCAAACACTGAAGCTTTCTTT. This encodes CASSLATVPNTEAFF. The genes are TRBV5-1 and TRBJ1-1; no definite D call. Germline loops: CDR1 SGHRS, CDR2 YFSETQ. V lost 0 bases, J lost 2 bases, and 11 bases lay in between. The CDR3 runs to 15 residues. Full variable domain (remainder filled in from reference TRBV5-1 and TRBJ1-1): KAGVTQTPRYLIKTRGQQVTLSCSPISGHRSVSWYQQTPGQGLQFLFEYFSETQRNKGNFPGRFSGRQFSNSRSEMNVSTLELGDSALYLCASSLATVPNTEAFFGQGTRLTVV.

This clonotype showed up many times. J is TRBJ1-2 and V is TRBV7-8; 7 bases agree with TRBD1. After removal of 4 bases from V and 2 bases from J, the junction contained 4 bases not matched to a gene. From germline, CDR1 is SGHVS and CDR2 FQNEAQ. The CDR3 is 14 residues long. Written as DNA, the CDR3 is TGTGCCAGCAGCTCCGGGACAGACAACTATGGCTACACCTTC. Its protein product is CASSSGTDNYGYTF.

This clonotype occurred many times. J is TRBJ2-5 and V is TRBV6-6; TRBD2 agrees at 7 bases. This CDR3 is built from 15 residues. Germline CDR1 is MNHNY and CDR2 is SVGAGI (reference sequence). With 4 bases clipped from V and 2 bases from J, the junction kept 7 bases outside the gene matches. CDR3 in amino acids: CASSFPGLTQETQYF. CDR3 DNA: TGTGCCAGCAGTTTCCCGGGACTAACACAAGAGACCCAGTACTTC.

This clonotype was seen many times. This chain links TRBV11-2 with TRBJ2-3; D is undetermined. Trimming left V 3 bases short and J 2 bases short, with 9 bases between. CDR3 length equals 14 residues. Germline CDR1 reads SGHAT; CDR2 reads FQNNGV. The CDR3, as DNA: TGTGCCAGCAGCTTGGAAACTTTCACAGATACGCAGTATTTT. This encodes CASSLETFTDTQYF.

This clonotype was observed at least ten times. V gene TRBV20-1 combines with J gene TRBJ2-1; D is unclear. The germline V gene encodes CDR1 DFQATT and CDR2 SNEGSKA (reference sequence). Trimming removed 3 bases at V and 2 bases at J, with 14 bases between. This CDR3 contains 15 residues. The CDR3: CSASWVRSPYNEQFF. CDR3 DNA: TGCAGTGCTAGTTGGGTTAGGTCGCCCTACAATGAGCAGTTCTTC.

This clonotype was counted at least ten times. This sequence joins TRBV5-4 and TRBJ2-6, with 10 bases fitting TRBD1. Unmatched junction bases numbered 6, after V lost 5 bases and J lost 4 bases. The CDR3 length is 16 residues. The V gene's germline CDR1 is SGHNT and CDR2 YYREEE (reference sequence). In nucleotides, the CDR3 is TGTGCCAGCAGACAAGACAGGGGGCCCGGGGCCAACGTCCTGACTTTC. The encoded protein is CASRQDRGPGANVLTF.

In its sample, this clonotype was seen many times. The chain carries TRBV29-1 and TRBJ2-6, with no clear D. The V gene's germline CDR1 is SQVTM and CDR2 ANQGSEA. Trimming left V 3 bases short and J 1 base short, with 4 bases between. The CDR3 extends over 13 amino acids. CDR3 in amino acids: CSVDESGANVLTF. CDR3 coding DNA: TGCAGCGTTGACGAATCTGGGGCCAACGTCCTGACTTTC.

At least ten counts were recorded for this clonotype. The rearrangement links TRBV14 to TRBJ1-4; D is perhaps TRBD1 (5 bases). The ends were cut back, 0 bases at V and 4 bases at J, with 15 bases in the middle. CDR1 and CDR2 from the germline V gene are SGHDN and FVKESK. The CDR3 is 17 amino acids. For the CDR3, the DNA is TGTGCCAGCAGCCAAGATCGAAGGGGCGAGATTAATGAAAAACTGTTTTTT. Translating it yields CASSQDRRGEINEKLFF.

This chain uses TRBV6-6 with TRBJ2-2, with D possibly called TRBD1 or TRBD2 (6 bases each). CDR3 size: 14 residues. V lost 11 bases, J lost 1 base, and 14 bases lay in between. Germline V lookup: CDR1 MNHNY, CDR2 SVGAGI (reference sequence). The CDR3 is CAPKRGLNTGELFF. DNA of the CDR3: TGTGCCCCAAAACGGGGGCTGAACACCGGGGAGCTGTTTTTT.

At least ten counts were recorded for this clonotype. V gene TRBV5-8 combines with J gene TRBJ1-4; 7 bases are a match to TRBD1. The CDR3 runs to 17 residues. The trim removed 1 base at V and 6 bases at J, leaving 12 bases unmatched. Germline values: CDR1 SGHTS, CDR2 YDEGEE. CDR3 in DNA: TGTGCCAGCAGCTTGTGGGGCAGGGGGTTAGAAGATGAAAAACTGTTTTTT. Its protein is CASSLWGRGLEDEKLFF. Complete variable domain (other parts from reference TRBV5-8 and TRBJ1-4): EAGVTQSPTHLIKTRGQQATLRCSPISGHTSVYWYQQALGLGLQFLLWYDEGEERNRGNFPPRFSGRQFPNYSSELNVNALELEDSALYLCASSLWGRGLEDEKLFFGSGTQLSVL.

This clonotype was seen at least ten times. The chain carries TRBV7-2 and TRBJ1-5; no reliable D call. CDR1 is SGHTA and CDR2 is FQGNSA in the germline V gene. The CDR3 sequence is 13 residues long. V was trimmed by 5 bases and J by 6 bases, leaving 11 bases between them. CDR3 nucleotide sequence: TGTGCCAGCAGCCCGGGGAGGATTCAGCCCCAGCATTTT. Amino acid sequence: CASSPGRIQPQHF.

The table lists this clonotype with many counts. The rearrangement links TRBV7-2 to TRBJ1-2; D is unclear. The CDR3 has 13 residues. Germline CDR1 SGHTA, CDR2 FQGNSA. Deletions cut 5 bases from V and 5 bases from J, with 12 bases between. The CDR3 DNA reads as TGTGCCAGCAGCACCCCAGGTTCTTATGGCTACACCTTC. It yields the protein CASSTPGSYGYTF.

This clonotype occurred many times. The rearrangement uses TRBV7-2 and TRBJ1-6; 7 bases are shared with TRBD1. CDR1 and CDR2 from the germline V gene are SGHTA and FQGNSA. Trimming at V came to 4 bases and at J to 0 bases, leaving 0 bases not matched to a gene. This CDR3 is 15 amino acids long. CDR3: CASSWDSSYNSPLHF. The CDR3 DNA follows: TGTGCCAGCAGCTGGGACAGCTCCTATAATTCACCCCTCCACTTT. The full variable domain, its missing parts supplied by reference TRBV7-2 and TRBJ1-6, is GAGVSQSPSNKVTEKGKDVELRCDPISGHTALYWYRQSLGQGLEFLIYFQGNSAPDKSGLPSDRFSAERTGGSVSTLTIQRTQQEDSAVYLCASSWDSSYNSPLHFGNGTRLTVT.

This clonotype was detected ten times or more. The CDR3 bases are TGTGCCAGCAGCGTAGAGGGGTCAGCGATCTCTGGAAACACCATATATTTT. It translates to CASSVEGSAISGNTIYF. The V and J genes are TRBV9 and TRBJ1-3; weak D call: TRBD1 (5 bases). This CDR3 is built from 17 residues. V lost 0 bases, J lost 0 bases, and 13 bases lay in between. Germline V gene sequence: CDR1 SGDLS, CDR2 YYNGEE.

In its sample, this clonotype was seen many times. The CDR3 nucleotides are TGCGCCAGCAGCCACGGACAGCCGGTCACTGAAGCTTTCTTT. It codes for CASSHGQPVTEAFF. The rearrangement uses TRBV5-1 and TRBJ1-1, with a possible D match to TRBD1 (6 bases). The CDR3 totals 14 residues. Germline CDR1 is SGHRS and CDR2 is YFSETQ. With 4 bases removed from V and 4 bases from J, the gap between germline ends came to 14 bases.

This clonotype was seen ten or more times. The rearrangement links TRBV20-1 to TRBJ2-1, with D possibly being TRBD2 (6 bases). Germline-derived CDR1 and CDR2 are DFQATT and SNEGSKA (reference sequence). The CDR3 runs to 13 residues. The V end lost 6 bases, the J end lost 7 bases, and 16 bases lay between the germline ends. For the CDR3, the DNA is TGCAGTGCAAAACCGGGACTGCATAATGAGCAGTTCTTC. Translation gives CSAKPGLHNEQFF.

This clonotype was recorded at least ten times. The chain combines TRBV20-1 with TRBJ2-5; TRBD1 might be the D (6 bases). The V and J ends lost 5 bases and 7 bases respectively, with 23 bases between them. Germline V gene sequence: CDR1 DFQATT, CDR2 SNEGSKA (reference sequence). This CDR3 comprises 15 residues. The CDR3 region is CSAGSRGRGAGTQYF. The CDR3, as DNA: TGCAGTGCTGGGTCTCGTGGCAGGGGAGCCGGGACCCAGTACTTC.

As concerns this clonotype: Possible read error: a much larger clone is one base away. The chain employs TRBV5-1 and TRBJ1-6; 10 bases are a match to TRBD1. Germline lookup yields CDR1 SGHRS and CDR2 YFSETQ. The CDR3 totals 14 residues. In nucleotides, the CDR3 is TGCTCCAGCAGCTTGGGACAGGGGAATTCACCCCTCCACTTT. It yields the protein CSSSLGQGNSPLHF.

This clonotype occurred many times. CDR3 nucleotides: TGCGCCAGCAGCTACGAGGGCTCTGGGGCCAACGTCCTGACTTTC. Protein sequence: CASSYEGSGANVLTF. The chain is built from TRBV5-1 and TRBJ2-6; D might be TRBD2 (5 bases). V was clipped by 3 bases and J by 0 bases, with 7 bases between them. This CDR3 contains 15 residues. From germline, CDR1 is SGHRS and CDR2 YFSETQ.

The CDR3 loop is CASGEATSTDTQYF. The CDR3 DNA follows: TGTGCCAGCGGGGAGGCAACTAGCACAGATACGCAGTATTTT. The genes are TRBV6-5 and TRBJ2-3, with a tentative D call TRBD2 (6 bases). The CDR3 is 14 residues long. Germline V gives CDR1 MNHEY, CDR2 SVGAGI. V lost 8 bases and J 0 bases, leaving 12 bases between the germline ends.